The 6 T cell receptor beta chains listed next were all sequenced from one sample in a study of Ad26.COV2.S vaccination and SARS-CoV-2 variants. The sample's treatment: roughly 18 received Ad26.COV2.S at low or high dose, single or two shots; 5 received placebo; per-sample allocation not given. The investigators took samples on day 63 after the first vaccine or placebo injection. TCRdb's table, derived via immunoSEQ multiplex PCR, lists solely in-frame clones and lacks some. This sample has some 320,000 clones, with 85% to 90% found just once. Sequences were derived from peripheral blood, sampled in a trial of Ad26.COV2.S vaccine versus placebo. The origin of the receptors is a person between 18 and 59 years old who received the Ad26.COV2.S COVID-19 vaccine or a placebo.

This rearrangement joins TRBV20-1 to TRBJ1-1, with 8 bases matching TRBD1. Germline V CDR1 and CDR2: DFQATT, SNEGSKA (reference sequence). Germline trimming cut 3 bases from V and 3 bases from J; bases unmatched to any gene: 6. The CDR3 extends over 14 amino acids. This CDR3 reads CSASRQGFDTEAFF. The CDR3 coding sequence is TGCAGTGCTAGTAGACAGGGGTTTGACACTGAAGCTTTCTTT.

The chain recombines TRBV12-3 or TRBV12-4 with TRBJ1-1, with TRBD1 matching 7 bases. The CDR3 spans 13 residues. Germline trimming cut 6 bases from V and 4 bases from J; bases unmatched to any gene: 5. CDR3 in amino acids: CASSFNRGTEAFF. The CDR3 bases are TGTGCCAGCAGCTTTAACAGGGGCACTGAAGCTTTCTTT.

The chain links TRBV5-1 to TRBJ1-4; 7 bases fit TRBD1. Trimming at V came to 9 bases and at J to 0 bases, leaving 11 bases not matched to a gene. Per germline, CDR1 SGHRS and CDR2 YFSETQ. The CDR3 loop spans 16 amino acids. CDR3 in DNA: TGCGCCACCAGGGGGGGAGGGACAGCAACTAATGAAAAACTGTTTTTT. This translates into CATRGGGTATNEKLFF. Using reference TRBV5-1 and TRBJ1-4 for the parts outside the CDR3, the full variable domain is KAGVTQTPRYLIKTRGQQVTLSCSPISGHRSVSWYQQTPGQGLQFLFEYFSETQRNKGNFPGRFSGRQFSNSRSEMNVSTLELGDSALYLCATRGGGTATNEKLFFGSGTQLSVL.

The genes are TRBV7-2 and TRBJ2-4, with 12 bases lining up with TRBD1. CDR1 and CDR2 (germline): SGHTA, FQGNSA. Trimming cost V 5 bases and J 7 bases; bases outside gene matches: 3. The CDR3 contains 14 residues. The CDR3 sequence: CASSGGQGANIQYF. CDR3 DNA sequence: TGTGCCAGCAGCGGGGGACAGGGGGCGAACATTCAGTACTTC.

This chain joins TRBV6-2 or TRBV6-3 and TRBJ1-5; no firm D call. The CDR3 length is 16 residues. Germline assignment: CDR1 MNHEY and CDR2 SVGEGT. V gave up 4 bases and J gave up 5 bases, with 18 bases separating them. CDR3 in DNA: TGTGCCAGCAGTTCGCGACCGACGTGGTCCGATCAGCCCCAGCATTTT. Its protein is CASSSRPTWSDQPQHF.

The chain couples TRBV5-4 to TRBJ1-1; no clear D gene. The CDR3 spans 14 residues. The V end was cut by 0 bases, the J end by 0 bases, with 6 bases between. Germline CDR1 SGHNT, CDR2 YYREEE (reference sequence). The DNA for the CDR3 is TGTGCCAGCAGCTTGGTCGGAGTGAACACTGAAGCTTTCTTT. It encodes CASSLVGVNTEAFF.